The 3 T cell receptor beta chains below all came from one sample that was sequenced in a study of OX40 agonist ivuxolimab in advanced cancers. TCRdb's table, derived via immunoSEQ multiplex PCR, lists solely in-frame clones and lacks some. The data hold more than 80,000 clones, with around 88% observed a single time. The sample was CD4+ or CD8+ T cells sorted from blood, taken in a trial of the OX40 agonist ivuxolimab. The source of these receptors is an adult with an advanced solid tumor such as melanoma, head and neck, liver or kidney cancer.

V and J are TRBV6-4 and TRBJ1-2; unclear D gene. The CDR3 has 16 residues. The ends were cut back, 4 bases at V and 7 bases at J, with 22 bases in the middle. The germline CDR1 and CDR2 sequences are MRHNA and SNTAGT. The CDR3 bases are TGTGCCAGCAGTGCCACCTTCGGCATAGGTACTATTGGCTACACCTTC. Its translation is CASSATFGIGTIGYTF.

This chain connects TRBV29-1 to TRBJ2-7; tentatively, D is TRBD2 (6 bases). Germline V gene sequence: CDR1 SQVTM, CDR2 ANQGSEA. The CDR3 is made up of 15 amino acids. V was cut by 6 bases and J by 3 bases, with 21 bases left in between. CDR3 sequence: CSVCTTAGGRYEQYF. In DNA form, the CDR3 reads TGCAGCGTCTGCACAACCGCCGGGGGACGCTACGAGCAGTACTTC.

J is TRBJ1-4 and V is TRBV9, with 7 bases matching TRBD1. The CDR3 length is 15 residues. In germline, CDR1 is SGDLS, CDR2 YYNGEE. J was trimmed by 8 bases and V by 0 bases; bases with no gene match: 7. The CDR3 spells CASSVATGEGEKLFF. CDR3 nucleotide sequence: TGTGCCAGCAGCGTAGCTACAGGGGAAGGGGAAAAACTGTTTTTT.